A selection of T cell receptor beta chains follows, all from one sample in a study of T cells in Graves' hyperthyroidism and ophthalmopathy. TCRdb re-called the multiplex PCR reads with MiXCR, one entry per CDR3 protein. The sample lists 340,000 or so distinct CDR3 sequences; approximately 15% were seen once. Specimen: blood. The receptors were sampled from a man aged 25-45 years with Graves' hyperthyroidism. Both conserved end residues are part of each CDR3. A D gene is named only where the DNA matches it firmly. Expanded clones get a size class; other rows say once, few or many, or leave the size out.

D: TRBD1; J: TRBJ1-6; size: few; V: TRBV28; length: 14; DNA: TGTGCCAGCAGTTTGAGAGGGGGCGAAGCACCCCTCCACTTT; CDR3: CASSLRGGEAPLHF
D: TRBD1; J: TRBJ2-5; size: many; V: TRBV7-2; length: 15; DNA: TGTGCCAGCAGACAGGACAGGGGAGTTCGGAAGACCCAGTACTTC; CDR3: CASRQDRGVRKTQYF
D: NA; J: TRBJ1-1; size: many; V: TRBV7-8; length: 13; DNA: TGTGCCAGCAGCTGGGGGCGCAACACTGAAGCTTTCTTT; CDR3: CASSWGRNTEAFF
D: NA; J: TRBJ2-7; size: NA; V: TRBV29-1; length: 11; DNA: TGCAGCGCTCAAAAAGGGGCTCTGCAGTACTTC; CDR3: CSAQKGALQYF
D: TRBD2; J: TRBJ2-1; size: NA; V: TRBV29-1; length: 14; DNA: TGCAGCGTTGGGGGTAGCGGGACCTACAATGAGCAGTTCTTC; CDR3: CSVGGSGTYNEQFF
D: TRBD1; J: TRBJ1-1; size: many; V: TRBV25-1; length: 17; DNA: TGTGCCAGCAGTGAATTAGGAGGGGGCCCACCGAACACTGAAGCTTTCTTT; CDR3: CASSELGGGPPNTEAFF
D: NA; J: TRBJ2-2; size: many; V: TRBV7-9; length: 17; DNA: TGTGCCAGCAGCTTAAGCCTGGGGAAGGCTAACACCGGGGAGCTGTTTTTT; CDR3: CASSLSLGKANTGELFF
D: NA; J: TRBJ2-4; size: many; V: TRBV24-1; length: 14; DNA: TGTGCCACCAGTGATTCTGAAAGCGGGAACATTCAGTACTTC; CDR3: CATSDSESGNIQYF
D: TRBD2; J: TRBJ2-3; size: NA; V: TRBV30; length: 15; DNA: TGTGCCTGGAGTGTAAATAGCGGGAGTGCAGATACGCAGTATTTT; CDR3: CAWSVNSGSADTQYF
D: NA; J: TRBJ2-1; size: NA; V: TRBV11-2; length: 15; DNA: TGTGCCAGCACCCCCAGTCGTCTTGGGGGCCCCGAGCAGTTCTTC; CDR3: CASTPSRLGGPEQFF
D: NA; J: TRBJ1-2; size: few; V: TRBV29-1; length: 13; DNA: TGCAGCGTTGGAGGGCGGCCAGGCTATGGCTACACCTTC; CDR3: CSVGGRPGYGYTF
D: TRBD2; J: TRBJ2-3; size: many; V: TRBV20-1; length: 16; DNA: TGCAGTGCTAGAGATCCCAGCGGGAGTGGTGAAGATACGCAGTATTTT; CDR3: CSARDPSGSGEDTQYF
D: NA; J: TRBJ2-1; size: many; V: TRBV28; length: 16; DNA: TGTGCCAGCAGTAGGGGCGGCGGGACCTCTGACAATGAGCAGTTCTTC; CDR3: CASSRGGGTSDNEQFF
D: NA; J: TRBJ2-5; size: many; V: TRBV18; length: 13; DNA: TGTGCCAGCTCAGCAACTCCCCAAGTAGACCAGTACTTC; CDR3: CASSATPQVDQYF
D: NA; J: TRBJ2-5; size: NA; V: TRBV4-2; length: 17; DNA: TGTGCCAGCAGCCAAGATTGGGGCCCGACAGGTCAAGAGACCCAGTACTTC; CDR3: CASSQDWGPTGQETQYF
D: NA; J: TRBJ1-2; size: few; V: TRBV29-1; length: 13; DNA: TGCAGCGTTGAGATCTGGGAGGACTATGGCTACACCTTC; CDR3: CSVEIWEDYGYTF
D: NA; J: TRBJ1-2; size: few; V: TRBV25-1; length: 13; DNA: TGTGCCAGCAGTGAATCAGGGAACTATGGCTACACCTTC; CDR3: CASSESGNYGYTF
D: TRBD2; J: TRBJ2-2; size: many; V: TRBV6-1; length: 23; DNA: TGTGCCAGCAGTGAAGAGGCAGGGAGGAAAAGCGGGAGGAGGGAGGTGGACACCGGGGAGCTGTTTTTT; CDR3: CASSEEAGRKSGRREVDTGELFF
D: TRBD1; J: TRBJ2-7; size: NA; V: TRBV20-1; length: 13; DNA: TGCAGTGCCGCACGACAGGGGGCGCGCGAGCAGTACTTC; CDR3: CSAARQGAREQYF
D: TRBD1; J: TRBJ1-1; size: many; V: TRBV30; length: 14; DNA: TGTGCCTGGATTCTAGGACAGGGGGCTTCTGAAGCTTTCTTT; CDR3: CAWILGQGASEAFF
D: NA; J: TRBJ2-5; size: NA; V: TRBV7-9; length: 14; DNA: TGTGCCAGCAGCCCGAGGGGTGCCCGGGAGACCCAGTACTTC; CDR3: CASSPRGARETQYF
D: NA; J: TRBJ2-2; size: many; V: TRBV29-1; length: 15; DNA: TGCAGCGCCCTTGGGTCTTCCAGATCCGACGGGGAGCTGTTTTTT; CDR3: CSALGSSRSDGELFF
D: TRBD2; J: TRBJ2-1; size: medium-sized; V: TRBV12-3/TRBV12-4; length: 15; DNA: TGTGCCAGCAGATCTCGGGAGGGCGCCTACAATGAGCAGTTCTTC; CDR3: CASRSREGAYNEQFF
D: TRBD1; J: TRBJ2-7; size: many; V: TRBV4-1; length: 15; DNA: TGCGCCAGCAGCCAATGGCCGGGACAGGCCAGTGAGCAGTACTTC; CDR3: CASSQWPGQASEQYF
D: TRBD2; J: TRBJ2-7; size: NA; V: TRBV11-2; length: 15; DNA: TGTGCCAGCAGCACCGGGGTGACTAGCAGCTACGAGCGGTACTTC; CDR3: CASSTGVTSSYERYF
D: NA; J: TRBJ2-2; size: few; V: TRBV11-2; length: 14; DNA: TGTGCCAGCAGCCCTCTGACTGGAACCGGGGAGCTGTTTTTT; CDR3: CASSPLTGTGELFF
D: NA; J: TRBJ2-2; size: few; V: TRBV20-1; length: 15; DNA: TGCAGTGCTAGATCGGCGGGAATGAACACCGGGGAGCTGTTTTTT; CDR3: CSARSAGMNTGELFF
D: NA; J: TRBJ2-3; size: many; V: TRBV7-8; length: 14; DNA: TGTGCCAGCAGCATGCACAGGGGGGGAGATACGCAGTATTTT; CDR3: CASSMHRGGDTQYF